The rows below give T cell receptor beta chains drawn from one sample of a study of blood T cell repertoires in COVID-19. The repertoire was sequenced with immunoSEQ multiplex PCR; TCRdb's copy has only in-frame clones and lacks some. The sample holds a few hundred thousand clones, around nine tenths seen once. The sequenced material came from PBMCs or T cells enriched from blood (not recorded which). The receptors stem from a woman aged 30 to 39 who had recovered from COVID-19. The CDR3 runs from the conserved cysteine through the conserved F or W. The order of the fields is D gene, J gene, clone size, V gene, CDR3 protein, CDR3 DNA. A D gene is named only where the DNA matches it firmly. The listing skips clone size in some rows; elsewhere it reads once, few, many or a size class.

. TRBJ2-7 many TRBV5-6 CASSPGFGGTYEQYF TGTGCCAGCAGCCCGGGGTTTGGGGGGACCTACGAGCAGTACTTC
TRBD1 TRBJ2-7 . TRBV27 CASSHRDRGGEQYF TGTGCCAGCAGTCACCGGGACAGGGGTGGCGAGCAGTACTTC
. TRBJ1-2 . TRBV30 CAWSVITSRGGYTF TGTGCCTGGAGTGTTATCACGTCCCGGGGTGGCTACACCTTC
. TRBJ1-1 . TRBV7-9 CASSPLRDIWNTEAFF TGTGCCAGCAGCCCCCTCCGGGACATTTGGAACACTGAAGCTTTCTTT
. TRBJ1-3 . TRBV19 CASSIKRYSGNTIYF TGTGCCAGTAGTATAAAGAGATACTCTGGAAACACCATATATTTT
. TRBJ1-1 . TRBV18 CASSPVFGHENTEAFF TGTGCCAGCTCACCAGTCTTCGGACATGAAAACACTGAAGCTTTCTTT
. TRBJ1-1 . TRBV4-3 CASSQVQGSTEAFF TGCGCCAGCAGCCAGGTTCAGGGGAGCACTGAAGCTTTCTTT
. TRBJ1-1 . TRBV12-5 CASAEGPSGSTEAFF TGTGCTAGTGCCGAGGGGCCCTCCGGGAGCACTGAAGCTTTCTTT
. TRBJ2-3 . TRBV5-1 CASSFRLSRGQPHTDTQYF TGCGCCAGCAGCTTTCGGTTAAGTCGGGGACAACCCCACACAGATACGCAGTATTTT
TRBD1 TRBJ1-5 . TRBV10-3 CAISDAGTGGSNQPQHF TGTGCCATCAGCGACGCGGGGACAGGGGGGAGCAATCAGCCCCAGCATTTT
TRBD2 TRBJ2-3 . TRBV2 CASSEVGLAGGSTDTQYF TGTGCCAGCAGTGAGGTTGGGCTAGCGGGGGGAAGCACAGATACGCAGTATTTT
. TRBJ1-2 once TRBV6-4 CASSTPDGRAGYTF TGTGCCAGCAGTACGCCCGACGGGAGGGCTGGCTACACCTTC
. TRBJ2-1 . TRBV30 CAWSPGTSGSQFF TGTGCCTGGAGCCCCGGGACTTCTGGATCGCAGTTCTTC
TRBD1 TRBJ1-1 . TRBV5-1 CASREGANTEAFF TGCGCCAGCAGAGAGGGGGCGAACACTGAAGCTTTCTTT
. TRBJ1-3 . TRBV12-5 CASRGTGDAISGNTIYF TGTGCTAGCCGGGGGACGGGCGACGCAATCTCTGGAAACACCATATATTTT
. TRBJ1-1 . TRBV4-1 CASSQASGIPESFF TGCGCCAGCAGCCAAGCCTCCGGGATACCTGAATCTTTCTTT
. TRBJ1-1 . TRBV19 CASSTSNLAVKGEAFF TGTGCCAGTAGTACCTCGAACTTGGCGGTAAAAGGTGAAGCTTTCTTT
TRBD2 TRBJ2-5 . TRBV3-1/TRBV3-2 CASSQRASGGRETQYF TGTGCCAGCAGCCAAAGGGCTAGCGGGGGGAGGGAGACCCAGTACTTC
TRBD2 TRBJ2-2 . TRBV3-1/TRBV3-2 CASSPLAGGAGELFF TGTGCCAGCAGCCCCCTCGCGGGGGGGGCCGGGGAGCTGTTTTTT
TRBD1 TRBJ1-2 . TRBV5-1 CASSPGTAYGYTF TGCGCCAGCAGCCCCGGGACAGCCTATGGCTACACCTTC
. TRBJ2-5 . TRBV7-8 CASSPMRGGATQETQYF TGTGCCAGCAGCCCGATGAGGGGGGGGGCGACACAAGAGACCCAGTACTTC